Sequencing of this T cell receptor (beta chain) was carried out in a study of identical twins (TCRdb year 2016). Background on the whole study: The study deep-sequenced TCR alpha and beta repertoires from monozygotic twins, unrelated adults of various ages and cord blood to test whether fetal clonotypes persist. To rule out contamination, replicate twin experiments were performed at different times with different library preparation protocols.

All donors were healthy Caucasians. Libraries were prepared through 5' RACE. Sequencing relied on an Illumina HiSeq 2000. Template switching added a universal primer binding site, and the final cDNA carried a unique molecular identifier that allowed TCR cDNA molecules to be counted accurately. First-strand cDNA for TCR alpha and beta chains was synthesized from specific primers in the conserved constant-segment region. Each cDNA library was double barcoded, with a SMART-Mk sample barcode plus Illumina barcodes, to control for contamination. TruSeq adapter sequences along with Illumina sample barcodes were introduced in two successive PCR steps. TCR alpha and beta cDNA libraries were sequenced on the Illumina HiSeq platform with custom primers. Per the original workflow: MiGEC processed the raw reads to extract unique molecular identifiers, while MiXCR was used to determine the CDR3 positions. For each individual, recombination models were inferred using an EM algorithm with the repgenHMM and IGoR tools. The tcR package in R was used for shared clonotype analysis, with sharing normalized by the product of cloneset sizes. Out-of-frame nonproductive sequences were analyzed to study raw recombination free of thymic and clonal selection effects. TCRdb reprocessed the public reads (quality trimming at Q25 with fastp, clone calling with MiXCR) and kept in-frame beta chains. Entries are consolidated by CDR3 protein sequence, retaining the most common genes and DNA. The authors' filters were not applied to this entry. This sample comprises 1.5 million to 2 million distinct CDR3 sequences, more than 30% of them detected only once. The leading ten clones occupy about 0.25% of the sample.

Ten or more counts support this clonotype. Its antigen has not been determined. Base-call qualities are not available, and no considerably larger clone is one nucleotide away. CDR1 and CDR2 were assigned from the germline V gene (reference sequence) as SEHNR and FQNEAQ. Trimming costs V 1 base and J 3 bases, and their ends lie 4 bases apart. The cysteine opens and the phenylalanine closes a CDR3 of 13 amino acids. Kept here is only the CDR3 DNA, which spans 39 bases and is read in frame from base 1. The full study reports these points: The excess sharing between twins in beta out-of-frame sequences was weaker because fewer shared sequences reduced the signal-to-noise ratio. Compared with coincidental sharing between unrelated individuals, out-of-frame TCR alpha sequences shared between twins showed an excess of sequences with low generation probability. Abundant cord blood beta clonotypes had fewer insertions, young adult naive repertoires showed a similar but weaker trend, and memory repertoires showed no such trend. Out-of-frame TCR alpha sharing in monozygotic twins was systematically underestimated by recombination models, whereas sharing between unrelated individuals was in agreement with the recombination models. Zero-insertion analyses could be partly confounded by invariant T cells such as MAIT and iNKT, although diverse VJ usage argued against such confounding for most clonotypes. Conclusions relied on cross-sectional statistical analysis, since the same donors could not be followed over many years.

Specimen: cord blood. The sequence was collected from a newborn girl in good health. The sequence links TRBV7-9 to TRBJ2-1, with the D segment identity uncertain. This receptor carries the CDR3 CASSLEDYNEQFF. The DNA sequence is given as TGTGCCAGCAGCTTAGAGGACTACAATGAGCAGTTCTTC.